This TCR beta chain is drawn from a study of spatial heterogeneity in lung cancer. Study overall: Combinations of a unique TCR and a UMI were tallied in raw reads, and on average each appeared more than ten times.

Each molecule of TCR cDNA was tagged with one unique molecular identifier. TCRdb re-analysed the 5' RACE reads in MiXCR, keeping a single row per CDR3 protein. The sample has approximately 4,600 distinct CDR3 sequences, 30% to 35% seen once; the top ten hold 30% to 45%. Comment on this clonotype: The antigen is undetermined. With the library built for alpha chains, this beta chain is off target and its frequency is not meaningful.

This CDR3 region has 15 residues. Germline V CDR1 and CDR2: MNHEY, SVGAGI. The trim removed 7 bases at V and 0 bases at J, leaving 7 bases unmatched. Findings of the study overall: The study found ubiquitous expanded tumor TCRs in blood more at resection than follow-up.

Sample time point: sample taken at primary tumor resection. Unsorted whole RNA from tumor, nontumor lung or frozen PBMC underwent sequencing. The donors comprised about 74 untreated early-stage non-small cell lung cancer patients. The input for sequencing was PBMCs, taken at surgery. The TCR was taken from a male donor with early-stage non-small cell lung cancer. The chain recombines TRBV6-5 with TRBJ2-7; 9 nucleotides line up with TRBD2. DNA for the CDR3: TGTGCCAGCACGCCTAGCGGGAAGAGCTCCTACGAGCAGTACTTC. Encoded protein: CASTPSGKSSYEQYF.